This T cell receptor beta chain was documented in a study of blood T cell repertoires in COVID-19. In the study overall: Donors in the United States, Italy and Spain gave samples during acute or convalescent COVID-19. The cDNA or gDNA used as material had been derived from T cells, B-cell-depleted T cells, or PBMCs.

In the study's own analysis: Quantification of nucleated cells was approximated via reference gene primer amplification. Libraries were prepared by immunoSEQ multiplex PCR; TCRdb keeps only in-frame clonotypes and omits some of them. Clone size and the V and J calls come from that table; the DNA yielded D and trimming. The sample has around 70,000 clones, about four fifths seen once. The CDR3 runs 17 residues. Unmatched junction bases numbered 11, after V lost 6 bases and J lost 4 bases. Germline loops: CDR1 LNHDA, CDR2 SQIVND (reference sequence). This clone was counted only a few times. The V call is TRBV19, the J call TRBJ2-2; TRBD2 matches at 10 bases. The specimen sequenced was peripheral blood. The clonotype was recovered from a human donor in a cohort sampled during active COVID-19. The chain's CDR3 is CASRSPGLAEATGELFF. CDR3 nucleotide sequence: TGTGCCAGTAGGTCTCCTGGACTAGCGGAGGCCACCGGGGAGCTGTTTTTT. The full variable domain, its missing parts supplied by reference TRBV19 and TRBJ2-2, is DGGITQSPKYLFRKEGQNVTLSCEQNLNHDAMYWYRQDPGQGLRLIYYSQIVNDFQKGDIAEGYSVSREKKESFPLTVTSAQKNPTAFYLCASRSPGLAEATGELFFGEGSRLTVL.